The 6 T cell receptor beta chains presented below share a single source sample, sequenced in a study of T cell repertoires in cytomegalovirus infection. MiXCR, run by TCRdb on the reads, gives a single entry per CDR3 protein. There are 150,000 or so distinct CDR3 sequences in the sample; approximately 30% occur only once, and roughly 47% lies in the top ten. Their antigens remain unidentified. The sample in question was CD8+ T cells from cultured PBMCs, obtained from culture after CMV antigen stimulation. These receptors all stem from a human donor in good health (CMV status not recorded). Some clones in this sample may be carry-over from other donors' samples.

The V call is TRBV6-1, the J call TRBJ2-2, with D hard to call. Trimming cost V 2 bases and J 4 bases, with 11 bases left between them. The CDR3 sequence is 15 residues long. Germline values: CDR1 MNHNS, CDR2 SASEGT. The CDR3 loop reads CASSEWGSGTGELFF. CDR3 nucleotides: TGTGCCAGCAGTGAATGGGGTTCCGGCACCGGGGAGCTGTTTTTT.

The chain is built from TRBV2 and TRBJ2-1, with 10 bases matching TRBD1. The CDR3 covers 17 residues. Germline CDR1 reads SNHLY; CDR2 reads FYNNEI. The V segment lost 3 bases and the J segment 3 bases; nucleotides outside the gene matches: 8. The CDR3 protein is CASSEGDRGPYYNEQFF. The CDR3 DNA follows: TGTGCCAGCAGTGAGGGGGACAGGGGCCCTTACTACAATGAGCAGTTCTTC.

The chain employs TRBV27 and TRBJ2-7; D is ambiguous. V was shortened by 6 bases and J by 5 bases, with 20 bases between the two germline ends. Germline V lookup: CDR1 MNHEY, CDR2 SMNVEV (reference sequence). The CDR3 contains 15 residues. CDR3 sequence reads: CASRPSWGFPDEQYF. DNA of the CDR3: TGTGCCAGCAGGCCGAGTTGGGGATTCCCTGACGAGCAGTACTTC.

This clonotype occurred many times. The chain couples TRBV11-3 to TRBJ2-2; no reliable D call. The ends were cut back, 4 bases at V and 7 bases at J, with 10 bases in the middle. The CDR3 has 13 residues. Germline values: CDR1 SGHNT, CDR2 YENEEA. As DNA, the CDR3 is TGTGCCAGCAGCTGGCGTCTGGGCGGGGAGCTGTTTTTT. This sequence encodes CASSWRLGGELFF. The full variable domain, completed using reference TRBV11-3 and TRBJ2-2, is EAGVVQSPRYKIIEKKQPVAFWCNPISGHNTLYWYLQNLGQGPELLIRYENEEAVDDSQLPKDRFSAERLKGVDSTLKIQPAELGDSAVYLCASSWRLGGELFFGEGSRLTVL.

This chain joins TRBV29-1 and TRBJ2-3; 10 positions agree with TRBD1. Per germline, CDR1 SQVTM and CDR2 ANQGSEA. V shed 4 bases, J shed 6 bases, and the junction held 10 bases outside the gene matches. The CDR3 runs to 15 residues. CDR3 residues: CSVVYLGQGDDTQYF. The CDR3 region has the DNA TGCAGCGTTGTCTACTTAGGACAGGGGGATGATACGCAGTATTTT.

V is TRBV6-6 and J is TRBJ2-3; D remains unclear. V lost 2 bases and J 4 bases, leaving 10 bases between the germline ends. The CDR3 has 14 residues. Germline lookup yields CDR1 MNHNY and CDR2 SVGAGI (reference sequence). CDR3 protein: CASSYGSAPDTQYF. The CDR3 bases are TGTGCCAGCAGTTACGGCTCAGCTCCAGATACGCAGTATTTT.